The next 29 T cell receptor beta chains were all read from a single sample in a study of OX40 agonist ivuxolimab in advanced cancers. Generated by immunoSEQ multiplex PCR, the TCRdb table keeps only in-frame clones and is missing some. The table has 65,000 to 95,000 clones, approximately 85% seen once; the top ten hold less than 6.5%. Sequences were derived from CD4+ or CD8+ T cells sorted from blood, sampled in a trial of the OX40 agonist ivuxolimab. All receptors come from an adult with an advanced solid tumor such as melanoma, head and neck, liver or kidney cancer.

The sample holds a few counts of this clone. The chain uses TRBV7-2 and TRBJ2-1, with 7 bases lining up with TRBD1. The CDR3 extends over 13 amino acids. Germline CDR1 and CDR2: SGHTA and FQGNSA. J was trimmed by 4 bases and V by 5 bases; bases with no gene match: 2. CDR3 sequence (DNA): TGTGCCAGCAGCACGACAGGGTACAATGAGCAGTTCTTC. The encoded protein is CASSTTGYNEQFF.

This chain links TRBV7-3 with TRBJ2-3, with D hard to call. V lost 4 bases, J lost 6 bases, and 11 bases lay in between. This CDR3 contains 13 residues. Germline V gene lookup returns CDR1 SGHTA and CDR2 FQGTGA. As DNA, the CDR3 is TGTGCCAGCAGCTCCGACCGGGTGGATACGCAGTATTTT. It encodes CASSSDRVDTQYF.

This chain joins TRBV7-9 and TRBJ2-1; possibly TRBD2 for D (6 bases). Per germline, CDR1 SEHNR and CDR2 FQNEAQ (reference sequence). V shed 5 bases and J shed 2 bases, with 16 bases lying between them. CDR3 length equals 16 residues. CDR3 amino acids: CASSRPEGSPYNEQFF. The CDR3 DNA is TGTGCCAGCAGCCGCCCGGAGGGGAGTCCCTACAATGAGCAGTTCTTC.

The V call is TRBV5-6, the J call TRBJ2-1, with 9 positions matching TRBD2. Losses at the gene ends were 2 bases for V and 0 bases for J; bases not matched to a gene: 3. In germline, CDR1 is SGHDT, CDR2 YYEEEE. The CDR3 length is 16 residues. CDR3 sequence (DNA): TGTGCCAGCAGCTTAGGTAGCGGGAGCTCCTACAATGAGCAGTTCTTC. This translates into CASSLGSGSSYNEQFF.

The rearrangement uses TRBV5-4 and TRBJ2-3; 8 bases fit TRBD2. The CDR3 runs 15 residues. The V and J ends lost 0 bases and 5 bases, in that order; junction bases with no gene match: 5. The V gene's germline CDR1 is SGHNT and CDR2 YYREEE (reference sequence). The CDR3 sequence is CASSLAGGVGDTQYF. The CDR3 region has the DNA TGTGCCAGCAGCTTGGCCGGGGGGGTTGGAGATACGCAGTATTTT.

This clone has just one count. The chain links TRBV4-1 to TRBJ2-3; weak D call: TRBD2 (6 bases). V lost 0 bases and J 4 bases, leaving 8 bases between the germline ends. CDR3 length: 14 residues. CDR1 MGHRA and CDR2 YSYEKL come from the germline V gene. The CDR3: CASSQDSGADTQYF. The CDR3 DNA reads as TGCGCCAGCAGCCAAGATTCGGGAGCAGATACGCAGTATTTT.

The chain couples TRBV28 to TRBJ1-2; 8 nucleotides align to TRBD1. V lost 6 bases and J lost 6; bases outside the gene matches: 3. The CDR3 is 12 residues long. In germline, CDR1 is MDHEN, CDR2 SYDVKM. CDR3 residues: CASRTGVDGYTF. The CDR3, as DNA: TGTGCCAGCAGGACAGGGGTAGATGGCTACACCTTC.

V is TRBV2 and J is TRBJ2-1; TRBD2 matches 12 bases. Germline CDR1 SNHLY, CDR2 FYNNEI. V was pared by 4 bases and J by 7 bases, with 5 bases of the junction left unmatched. The CDR3 is 15 residues long. CDR3 amino acids: CASSGTSGAGNEQFF. In DNA form, the CDR3 reads TGTGCCAGCAGTGGGACTAGCGGGGCAGGTAATGAGCAGTTCTTC.

The chain uses TRBV14 and TRBJ2-2; a possible D gene is TRBD2 (7 bases). The CDR3 has 17 amino acids. V lost 1 base to trimming and J lost 0 bases, with 12 bases between them. Germline CDR1 is SGHDN and CDR2 is FVKESK. CDR3 region: CASSQVRGAANTGELFF. CDR3 coding DNA: TGTGCCAGCAGCCAAGTTCGGGGGGCGGCGAACACCGGGGAGCTGTTTTTT. Filled out from reference TRBV14 and TRBJ2-2, the complete variable domain reads EAGVTQFPSHSVIEKGQTVTLRCDPISGHDNLYWYRRVMGKEIKFLLHFVKESKQDESGMPNNRFLAERTGGTYSTLKVQPAELEDSGVYFCASSQVRGAANTGELFFGEGSRLTVL.

This clone was observed a single time. The chain carries TRBV19 and TRBJ2-3; D call uncertain. The germline gives CDR1 LNHDA, CDR2 SQIVND (reference sequence). There are 16 residues in the CDR3. V was clipped by 1 base and J by 6 bases, with 17 bases between them. Written as DNA, the CDR3 is TGTGCCAGTAGTATAGGGCGGTCCCCGCACCCTGATACGCAGTATTTT. It is translated as CASSIGRSPHPDTQYF.

This chain connects TRBV2 to TRBJ1-2, with D unresolved. CDR1 is SNHLY, CDR2 FYNNEI, per germline. CDR3 length: 14 amino acids. V was pared by 7 bases and J by 4 bases, with 16 bases between. CDR3 in DNA: TGTGCCAGCACCCGGGAGACAACCTCCTATGGCTACACCTTC. Its protein product is CASTRETTSYGYTF.

The chain joins TRBV10-1 to TRBJ2-5; TRBD1 matches 8 bases. CDR3 length: 15 amino acids. Unmatched junction bases numbered 8, after V lost 3 bases and J lost 5 bases. The V gene's germline CDR1 is WNHNN and CDR2 SYGVQD (reference sequence). Here the CDR3 reads CASSESTGVWETQYF. The CDR3 DNA reads TGCGCCAGCAGTGAATCGACAGGGGTGTGGGAGACCCAGTACTTC.

The chain recombines TRBV29-1 with TRBJ1-6; D perhaps matches TRBD1 (5 bases). Per germline, CDR1 SQVTM and CDR2 ANQGSEA. This CDR3 spans 13 amino acids. V lost 6 bases and J 3 bases, leaving 9 bases between the germline ends. As DNA, the CDR3 is TGCAGCGTAAGGGGAGGCTATAATTCACCCCTCCACTTT. It translates to CSVRGGYNSPLHF.

V usage is TRBV13 and J usage is TRBJ2-5, with 7 bases that match TRBD2. J lost 2 bases, V lost 1 base, and 7 bases had no gene match. Germline V gene lookup returns CDR1 PRHDT and CDR2 FYEKMQ (reference sequence). There are 16 residues in the CDR3. The CDR3 reads CASSLEQTSAQETQYF. The CDR3 nucleotides read TGTGCCAGCAGCTTAGAGCAAACTAGCGCACAAGAGACCCAGTACTTC.

This clone was seen a handful of times. The J gene is TRBJ2-2, the V gene TRBV10-1; D gene ambiguous. V was cut by 6 bases and J by 1 base, with 3 bases left in between. There are 12 residues in the CDR3. Per germline, CDR1 WNHNN and CDR2 SYGVQD (reference sequence). CDR3 sequence (DNA): TGCGCCAGCAGCGGGAACACCGGGGAGCTGTTTTTT. This sequence encodes CASSGNTGELFF.

The CDR3 loop is CAWSPPRTVRGYTF. The CDR3 DNA is TGTGCCTGGAGTCCTCCTCGGACAGTGAGAGGCTACACCTTC. The rearrangement joins TRBV30 to TRBJ1-2; D may be TRBD1 (6 bases). Trimming removed 2 bases at V and 8 bases at J, with 18 bases between. Germline CDR1 is GTSNPN and CDR2 is SVGIG (reference sequence). CDR3 length: 14 amino acids.

The V gene is TRBV2, the J gene TRBJ1-2; D perhaps matches TRBD1 (6 bases). The CDR3 contains 16 residues. V was cut by 5 bases and J by 4 bases, with 20 bases left in between. Germline values: CDR1 SNHLY, CDR2 FYNNEI. The DNA of the CDR3 is TGTGCCAGCAGTACACCTACAGGGCGCCTCGCCTATGGCTACACCTTC. Its protein product is CASSTPTGRLAYGYTF. Filled out from reference TRBV2 and TRBJ1-2, the complete variable domain reads EPEVTQTPSHQVTQMGQEVILRCVPISNHLYFYWYRQILGQKVEFLVSFYNNEISEKSEIFDDQFSVERPDGSNFTLKIRSTKLEDSAMYFCASSTPTGRLAYGYTFGSGTRLTVV.

This clone was detected only once. The chain combines TRBV19 with TRBJ2-3; TRBD2 aligns across 10 bases. CDR3 size: 15 residues. J gave up 2 bases and V 5 bases, and 4 bases lay outside the gene matches. Germline CDR1 LNHDA, CDR2 SQIVND (reference sequence). The CDR3 region is CASSALAGATDTQYF. CDR3 DNA sequence: TGTGCCAGTAGTGCGCTAGCGGGGGCCACAGATACGCAGTATTTT.

The J gene is TRBJ2-2, the V gene TRBV10-3; 10 bases agree with TRBD1. Germline CDR1 reads ENHRY; CDR2 reads SYGVKD. With V trimmed by 6 bases and J by 5 bases, 12 bases remained unmatched. CDR3 length: 17 residues. CDR3 amino acids: CAIRRQGAPLGTGELFF. CDR3 nucleotides: TGTGCCATCAGGAGACAGGGGGCCCCACTAGGGACCGGGGAGCTGTTTTTT.

The sample holds one count of this clone. This chain links TRBV2 with TRBJ1-5; D is undetermined. Trimming took 1 base from V and 4 from J, leaving 8 bases between them. In germline, CDR1 is SNHLY, CDR2 FYNNEI. The CDR3 length is 14 residues. The CDR3 DNA follows: TGTGCCAGCAGTGAAGATCTGGTTAATCAGCCCCAGCATTTT. Translation gives CASSEDLVNQPQHF. Full variable domain (outside the CDR3, taken from reference TRBV2 and TRBJ1-5): EPEVTQTPSHQVTQMGQEVILRCVPISNHLYFYWYRQILGQKVEFLVSFYNNEISEKSEIFDDQFSVERPDGSNFTLKIRSTKLEDSAMYFCASSEDLVNQPQHFGDGTRLSIL.

CDR3 in amino acids: CASSQDLQFYGYTF. The CDR3 nucleotides read TGCGCCAGCAGCCAAGATTTACAATTCTATGGCTACACCTTC. The rearrangement uses TRBV4-1 and TRBJ1-2; no clear D gene. Trimming shortened V by 0 bases and J by 4 bases, and 9 bases separated the two germline ends. CDR1 is MGHRA and CDR2 is YSYEKL in the germline V gene. This CDR3 has 14 residues.

The chain recombines TRBV2 with TRBJ2-7, with D unclear. Trimming took 6 bases from V and 3 from J, leaving 6 bases between them. CDR1 and CDR2 (germline): SNHLY, FYNNEI. The CDR3 is 11 residues long. The CDR3 sequence is CASSENYEQYF. CDR3 sequence (DNA): TGTGCCAGCAGCGAAAACTACGAGCAGTACTTC. Based on the CDR3 plus reference TRBV2 and TRBJ2-7, the full variable domain is EPEVTQTPSHQVTQMGQEVILRCVPISNHLYFYWYRQILGQKVEFLVSFYNNEISEKSEIFDDQFSVERPDGSNFTLKIRSTKLEDSAMYFCASSENYEQYFGPGTRLTVT.

The V gene is TRBV10-2, the J gene TRBJ2-3; a possible D gene is TRBD2 (6 bases). The ends were cut back, 3 bases at V and 6 bases at J, with 16 bases in the middle. CDR3 length: 15 residues. CDR1 is WSHSY and CDR2 is SAAADI in the germline V gene. The CDR3 is CASSDIRGTRDTQYF. The CDR3 nucleotides are TGCGCCAGCAGTGACATACGGGGGACGCGGGATACGCAGTATTTT.

This clone is a singleton in its sample. The chain uses TRBV4-2 and TRBJ2-1; the D is unclear. The V and J ends lost 1 base and 4 bases respectively, with 17 bases between them. Germline V gene lookup returns CDR1 LGHNA and CDR2 YNFKEQ. The CDR3 consists of 17 residues. The CDR3 region has the DNA TGTGCCAGCAGCCAAGCAAAGTTGGCTAGTGGGTACAATGAGCAGTTCTTC. Protein product: CASSQAKLASGYNEQFF.

The chain joins TRBV7-2 to TRBJ2-2; no clear D gene. The V end was cut by 5 bases, the J end by 3 bases, with 10 bases between. In germline, CDR1 is SGHTA, CDR2 FQGNSA. The CDR3 runs to 14 residues. The CDR3 protein is CASSRQAYTGELFF. CDR3 nucleotide sequence: TGTGCCAGCAGCAGGCAGGCATACACCGGGGAGCTGTTTTTT. Drawing the rest from reference TRBV7-2 and TRBJ2-2, the complete variable domain is GAGVSQSPSNKVTEKGKDVELRCDPISGHTALYWYRQSLGQGLEFLIYFQGNSAPDKSGLPSDRFSAERTGGSVSTLTIQRTQQEDSAVYLCASSRQAYTGELFFGEGSRLTVL.

The chain links TRBV6-1 to TRBJ1-2; D uncertain. With 7 bases removed from V and 0 bases from J, the gap between germline ends came to 9 bases. This CDR3 spans 13 amino acids. Per germline, CDR1 MNHNS and CDR2 SASEGT. This chain's CDR3 is CASKEGSNYGYTF. CDR3 nucleotides: TGTGCCAGCAAAGAGGGTTCTAACTATGGCTACACCTTC.

The gene calls are TRBV9 and TRBJ1-5; D perhaps matches TRBD1 (5 bases). Trimming cost V 0 bases and J 2 bases, with 9 bases left between them. The CDR3 extends over 15 amino acids. Germline CDR1 and CDR2: SGDLS and YYNGEE. The CDR3 loop reads CASSVAGGGNQPQHF. CDR3 DNA: TGTGCCAGCAGCGTAGCTGGGGGGGGCAATCAGCCCCAGCATTTT.

This chain joins TRBV18 and TRBJ1-5; perhaps TRBD1 as D (6 bases). The V end lost 3 bases, the J end lost 1 base, and 28 bases lay between the germline ends. CDR3 length: 21 amino acids. Germline V gives CDR1 KGHSH, CDR2 LQKENI. CDR3 in amino acids: CASSPGRGQGDPNDSNQPQHF. Written as DNA, the CDR3 is TGTGCCAGCTCACCGGGACGGGGGCAGGGCGACCCGAATGACAGCAATCAGCCCCAGCATTTT.

This clone has just one count. The rearrangement joins TRBV15 to TRBJ1-5; D is unclear. Trimming pared 4 bases from V and 0 bases from J, leaving 10 bases between. CDR3 size: 15 residues. Germline V gives CDR1 LNHNV, CDR2 YYDKDF (reference sequence). CDR3 in DNA: TGTGCCACCAGCATAAGAAGGTATAGCAATCAGCCCCAGCATTTT. It yields the protein CATSIRRYSNQPQHF.